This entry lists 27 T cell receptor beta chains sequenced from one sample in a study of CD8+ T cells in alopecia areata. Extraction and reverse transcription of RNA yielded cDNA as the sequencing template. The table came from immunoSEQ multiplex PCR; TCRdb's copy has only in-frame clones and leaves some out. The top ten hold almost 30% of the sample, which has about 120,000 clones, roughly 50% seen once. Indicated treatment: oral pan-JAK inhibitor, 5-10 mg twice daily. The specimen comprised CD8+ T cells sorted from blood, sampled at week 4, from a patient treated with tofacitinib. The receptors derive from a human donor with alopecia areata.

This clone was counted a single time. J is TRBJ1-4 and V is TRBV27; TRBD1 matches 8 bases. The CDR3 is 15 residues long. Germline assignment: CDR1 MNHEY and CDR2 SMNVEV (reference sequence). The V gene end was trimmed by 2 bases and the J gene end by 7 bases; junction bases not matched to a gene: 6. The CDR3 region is CASSLRGTGFEKLFF. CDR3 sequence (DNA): TGTGCCAGCAGTTTACGTGGGACAGGCTTTGAAAAACTGTTTTTT.

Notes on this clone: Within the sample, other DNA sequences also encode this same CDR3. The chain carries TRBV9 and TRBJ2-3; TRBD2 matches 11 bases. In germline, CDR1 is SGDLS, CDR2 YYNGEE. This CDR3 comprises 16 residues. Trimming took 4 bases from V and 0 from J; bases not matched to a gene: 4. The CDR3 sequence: CASSRLAGSSTDTQYF. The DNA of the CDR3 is TGTGCCAGCAGCAGACTAGCGGGGTCTAGCACAGATACGCAGTATTTT.

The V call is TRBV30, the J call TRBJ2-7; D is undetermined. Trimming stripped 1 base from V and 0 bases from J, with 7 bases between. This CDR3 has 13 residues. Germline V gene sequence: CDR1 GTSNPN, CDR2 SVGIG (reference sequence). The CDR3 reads CAWSGPVSYEQYF. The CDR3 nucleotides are TGTGCCTGGAGTGGGCCGGTCTCCTACGAGCAGTACTTC. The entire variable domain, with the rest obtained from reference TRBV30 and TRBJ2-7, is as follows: SQTIHQWPATLVQPVGSPLSLECTVEGTSNPNLYWYRQAAGRGLQLLFYSVGIGQISSEVPQNLSASRPQDRQFILSSKKLLLSDSGFYLCAWSGPVSYEQYFGPGTRLTVT.

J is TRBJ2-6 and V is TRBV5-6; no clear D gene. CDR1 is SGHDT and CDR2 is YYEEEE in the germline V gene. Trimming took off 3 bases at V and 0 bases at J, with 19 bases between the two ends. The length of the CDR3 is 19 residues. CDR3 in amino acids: CASSSLAAGVLSGANVLTF. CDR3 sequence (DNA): TGTGCCAGCAGCTCCCTCGCCGCCGGTGTTCTCTCTGGGGCCAACGTCCTGACTTTC.

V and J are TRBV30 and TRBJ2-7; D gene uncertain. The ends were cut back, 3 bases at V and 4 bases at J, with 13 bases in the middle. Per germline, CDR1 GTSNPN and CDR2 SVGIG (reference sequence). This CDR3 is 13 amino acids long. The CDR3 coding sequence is TGTGCCTGGAGGGACCGACCCGCGTACGAGCAGTACTTC. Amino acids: CAWRDRPAYEQYF. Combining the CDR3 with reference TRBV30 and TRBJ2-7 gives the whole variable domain SQTIHQWPATLVQPVGSPLSLECTVEGTSNPNLYWYRQAAGRGLQLLFYSVGIGQISSEVPQNLSASRPQDRQFILSSKKLLLSDSGFYLCAWRDRPAYEQYFGPGTRLTVT.

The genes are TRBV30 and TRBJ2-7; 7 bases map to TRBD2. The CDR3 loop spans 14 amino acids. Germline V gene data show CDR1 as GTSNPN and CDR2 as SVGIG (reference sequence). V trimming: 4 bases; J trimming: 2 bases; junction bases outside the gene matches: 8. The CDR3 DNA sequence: TGTGCCTGGAAACCCGATGGGGGGGCCTACGAGCAGTACTTC. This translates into CAWKPDGGAYEQYF.

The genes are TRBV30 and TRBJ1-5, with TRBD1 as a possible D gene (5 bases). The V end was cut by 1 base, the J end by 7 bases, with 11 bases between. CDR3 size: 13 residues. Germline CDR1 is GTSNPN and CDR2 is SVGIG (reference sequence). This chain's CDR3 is CAWSGDPGQPQHF. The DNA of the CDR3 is TGTGCCTGGAGTGGGGACCCGGGGCAGCCCCAGCATTTT. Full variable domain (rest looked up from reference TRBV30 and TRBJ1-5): SQTIHQWPATLVQPVGSPLSLECTVEGTSNPNLYWYRQAAGRGLQLLFYSVGIGQISSEVPQNLSASRPQDRQFILSSKKLLLSDSGFYLCAWSGDPGQPQHFGDGTRLSIL.

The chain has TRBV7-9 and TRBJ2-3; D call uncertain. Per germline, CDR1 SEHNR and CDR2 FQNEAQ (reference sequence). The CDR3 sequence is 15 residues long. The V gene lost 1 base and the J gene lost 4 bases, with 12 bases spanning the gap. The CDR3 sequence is CASSLVPRLADTQYF. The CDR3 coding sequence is TGTGCCAGCAGCTTAGTGCCCCGGTTGGCAGATACGCAGTATTTT.

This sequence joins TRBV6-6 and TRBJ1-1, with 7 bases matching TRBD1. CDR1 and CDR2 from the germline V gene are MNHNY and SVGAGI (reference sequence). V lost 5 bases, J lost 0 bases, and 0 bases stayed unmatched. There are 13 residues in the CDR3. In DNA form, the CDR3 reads TGTGCCAGCAGTACAGGGGTGAACACTGAAGCTTTCTTT. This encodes CASSTGVNTEAFF.

The CDR3 loop is CAWSVVLADRLLYEVYEQYF. DNA for the CDR3: TGTGCCTGGAGTGTAGTACTAGCGGACCGACTACTCTATGAGGTCTACGAGCAGTACTTC. The chain is built from TRBV30 and TRBJ2-7; 8 bases match TRBD2. Germline CDR1 is GTSNPN and CDR2 is SVGIG (reference sequence). V lost 0 bases to trimming and J lost 3 bases; unmatched junction nucleotides: 22. This CDR3 has 20 residues. Full variable domain (rest looked up from reference TRBV30 and TRBJ2-7): SQTIHQWPATLVQPVGSPLSLECTVEGTSNPNLYWYRQAAGRGLQLLFYSVGIGQISSEVPQNLSASRPQDRQFILSSKKLLLSDSGFYLCAWSVVLADRLLYEVYEQYFGPGTRLTVT.

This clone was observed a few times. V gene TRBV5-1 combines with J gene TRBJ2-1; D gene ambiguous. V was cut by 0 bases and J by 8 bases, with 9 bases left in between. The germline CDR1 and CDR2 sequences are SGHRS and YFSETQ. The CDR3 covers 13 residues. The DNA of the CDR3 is TGCGCCAGCAGCTTGGAAGTCACGCATGAGCAGTTCTTC. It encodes CASSLEVTHEQFF.

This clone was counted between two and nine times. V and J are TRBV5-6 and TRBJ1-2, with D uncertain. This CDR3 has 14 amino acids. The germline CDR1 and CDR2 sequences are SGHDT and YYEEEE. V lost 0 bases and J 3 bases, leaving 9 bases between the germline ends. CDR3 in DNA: TGTGCCAGCAGCTTGGGATCCGTTGACTATGGCTACACCTTC. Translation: CASSLGSVDYGYTF.

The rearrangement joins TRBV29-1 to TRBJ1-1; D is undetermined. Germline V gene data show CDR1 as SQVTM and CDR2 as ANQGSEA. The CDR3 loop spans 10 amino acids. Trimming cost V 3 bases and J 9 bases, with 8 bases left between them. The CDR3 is CSVDQGKAFF. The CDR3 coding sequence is TGCAGCGTTGATCAAGGAAAAGCTTTCTTT.

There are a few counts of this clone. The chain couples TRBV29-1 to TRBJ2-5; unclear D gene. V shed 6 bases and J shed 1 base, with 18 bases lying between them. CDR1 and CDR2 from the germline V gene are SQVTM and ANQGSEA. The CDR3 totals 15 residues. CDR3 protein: CSVDDSGPSQETQYF. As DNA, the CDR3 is TGCAGCGTAGACGACTCTGGGCCCTCCCAAGAGACCCAGTACTTC.

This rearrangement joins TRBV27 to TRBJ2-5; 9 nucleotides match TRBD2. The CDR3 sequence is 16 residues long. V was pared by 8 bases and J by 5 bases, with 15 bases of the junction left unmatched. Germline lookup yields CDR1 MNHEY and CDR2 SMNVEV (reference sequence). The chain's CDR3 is CASSQDPSGVRETQYF. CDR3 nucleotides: TGTGCCAGCTCCCAAGACCCTAGCGGGGTCAGGGAGACCCAGTACTTC.

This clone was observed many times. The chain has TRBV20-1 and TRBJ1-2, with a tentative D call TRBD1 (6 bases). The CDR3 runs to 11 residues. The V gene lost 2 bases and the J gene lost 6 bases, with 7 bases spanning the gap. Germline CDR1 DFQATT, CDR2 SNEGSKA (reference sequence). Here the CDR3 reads CSARQGNGYTF. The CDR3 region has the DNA TGCAGTGCTAGACAGGGGAATGGCTACACCTTC.

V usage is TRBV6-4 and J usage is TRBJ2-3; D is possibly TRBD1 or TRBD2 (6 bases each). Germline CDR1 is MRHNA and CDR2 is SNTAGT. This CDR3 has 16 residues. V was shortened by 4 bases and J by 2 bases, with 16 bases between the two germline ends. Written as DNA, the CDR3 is TGTGCCAGCAGTGCGGAGGGGGGTCTCCTCACAGATACGCAGTATTTT. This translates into CASSAEGGLLTDTQYF.

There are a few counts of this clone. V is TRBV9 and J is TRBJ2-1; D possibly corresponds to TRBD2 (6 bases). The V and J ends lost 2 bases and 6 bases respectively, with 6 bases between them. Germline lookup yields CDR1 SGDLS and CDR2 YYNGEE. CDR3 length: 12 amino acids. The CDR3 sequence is CASSVSGNEQFF. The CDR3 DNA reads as TGTGCCAGCAGCGTTAGCGGCAATGAGCAGTTCTTC.

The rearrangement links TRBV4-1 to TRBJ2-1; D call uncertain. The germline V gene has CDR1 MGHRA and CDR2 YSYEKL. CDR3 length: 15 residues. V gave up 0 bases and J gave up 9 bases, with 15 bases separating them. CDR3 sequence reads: CASSQERLRLGEQFF. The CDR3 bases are TGCGCCAGCAGCCAAGAGCGGCTGAGGCTCGGTGAGCAGTTCTTC.

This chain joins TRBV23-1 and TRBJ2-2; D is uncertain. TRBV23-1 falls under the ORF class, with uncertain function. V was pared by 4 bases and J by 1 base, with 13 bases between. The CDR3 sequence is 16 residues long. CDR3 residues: CASSPLRRLNTGELFF. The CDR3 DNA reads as TGCGCCAGCAGTCCTCTTCGGCGCCTGAACACCGGGGAGCTGTTTTTT.

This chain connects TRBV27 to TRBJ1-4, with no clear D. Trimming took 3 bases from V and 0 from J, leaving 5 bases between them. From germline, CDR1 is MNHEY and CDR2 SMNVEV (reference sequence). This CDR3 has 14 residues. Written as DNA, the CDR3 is TGTGCCAGCAGTTTGGGCCCAACTAATGAAAAACTGTTTTTT. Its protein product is CASSLGPTNEKLFF.

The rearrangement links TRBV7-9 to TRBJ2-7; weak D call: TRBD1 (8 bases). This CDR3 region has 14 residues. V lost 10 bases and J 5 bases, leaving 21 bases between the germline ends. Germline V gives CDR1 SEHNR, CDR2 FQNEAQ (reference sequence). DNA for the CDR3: TGTGCCACCCCTAAGCGGGACAGGATGGACGAGCAGTACTTC. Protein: CATPKRDRMDEQYF.

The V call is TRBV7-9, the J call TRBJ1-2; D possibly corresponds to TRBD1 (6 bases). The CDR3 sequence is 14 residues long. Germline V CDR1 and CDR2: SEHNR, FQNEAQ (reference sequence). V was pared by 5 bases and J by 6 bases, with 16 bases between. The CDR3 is CASSHPTSGDGYTF. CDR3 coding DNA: TGTGCCAGCAGCCACCCCACCTCAGGGGATGGCTACACCTTC. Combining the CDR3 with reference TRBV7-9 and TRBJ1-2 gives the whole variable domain DTGVSQNPRHKITKRGQNVTFRCDPISEHNRLYWYRQTLGQGPEFLTYFQNEAQLEKSRLLSDRFSAERPKGSFSTLEIQRTEQGDSAMYLCASSHPTSGDGYTFGSGTRLTVV.

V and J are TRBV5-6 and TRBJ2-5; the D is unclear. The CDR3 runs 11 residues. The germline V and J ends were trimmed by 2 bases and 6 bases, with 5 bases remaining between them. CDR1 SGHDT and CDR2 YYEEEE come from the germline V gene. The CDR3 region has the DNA TGTGCCAGCAGCTTTGATCAGACCCAGTACTTC. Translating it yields CASSFDQTQYF.

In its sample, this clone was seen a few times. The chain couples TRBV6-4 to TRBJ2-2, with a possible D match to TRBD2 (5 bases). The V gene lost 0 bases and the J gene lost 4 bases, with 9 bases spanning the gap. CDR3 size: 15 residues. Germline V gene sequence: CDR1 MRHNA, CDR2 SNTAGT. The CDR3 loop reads CASSDSGGSTGELFF. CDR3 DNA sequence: TGTGCCAGCAGTGACTCTGGCGGGTCCACCGGGGAGCTGTTTTTT.

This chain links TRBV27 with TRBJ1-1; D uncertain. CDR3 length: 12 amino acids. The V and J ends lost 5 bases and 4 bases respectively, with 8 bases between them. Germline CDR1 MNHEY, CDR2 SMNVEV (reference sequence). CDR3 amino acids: CASSRGGTEAFF. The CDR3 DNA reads TGTGCCAGCAGTCGGGGTGGCACTGAAGCTTTCTTT.

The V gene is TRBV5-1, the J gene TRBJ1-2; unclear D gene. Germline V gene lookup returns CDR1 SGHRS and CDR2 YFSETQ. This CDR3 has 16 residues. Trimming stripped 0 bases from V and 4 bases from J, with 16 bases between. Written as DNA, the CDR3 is TGCGCCAGCAGCTTGGCCTATCGGAGACGACTCTATGGCTACACCTTC. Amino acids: CASSLAYRRRLYGYTF.